This TCR beta chain emerged from a study of cytomegalovirus exposure and HLA in healthy donors. On this clone: Its antigen is unknown.

The trim removed 1 base at V and 4 bases at J, leaving 3 bases unmatched. The CDR3 is 14 residues long. Germline CDR1 reads LNHNV; CDR2 reads YYDKDF (reference sequence). Study conclusions and caveats: Specificity for CMV antigens was confirmed in vitro for a few of the CMV-associated chains. Most observed TCR sequences were rare, whereas some public TCRs were detected in many donors. Roughly uniform sequencing depth across donors was assumed, possibly incorrectly. Most TCR beta V segments were productive about 87% or about 30% of the time in an earlier analysis.

Primers for the PCR totalled 60 Vbeta and 13 Jbeta. The table came from immunoSEQ multiplex PCR; TCRdb's copy has only in-frame clones and leaves some out. The data show under 200,000 clones, about 63% seen once. Material: PBMCs. The chain recombines TRBV15 with TRBJ2-7; TRBD1 agrees at 8 bases. The receptor was derived from a woman aged 40 to 50 in good health and CMV-seropositive. Written as DNA, the CDR3 is TGTGCCACCAGCAGAGGGGGACAGGCTTACGAGCAGTACTTC. Translated, it gives CATSRGGQAYEQYF.